Listed below are T cell receptor beta chains from one sample, sequenced in a study of response to subunit inactivated influenza vaccine. TCRdb reprocessed the RT-PCR reads via MiXCR and lists one record per CDR3 protein. Among around 580,000 distinct CDR3 sequences listed, roughly 10% were seen once. Source: PBMCs from blood, taken on the day of vaccination. These receptors originate from a man aged 50-60 years who received an inactivated influenza vaccine. The CDR3 runs from the conserved cysteine through the conserved F or W. Fields, in order: J gene, V gene, D gene, CDR3 protein. D genes are given only for firm matches.

>TRBJ2-3|TRBV28|TRBD2
CASSTSGTSGTLGTQYF
>TRBJ2-5|TRBV11-2|-
CASSIVRQSQETQYF
>TRBJ2-2|TRBV5-1|-
CASSLGSVNTGELFF
>TRBJ2-2|TRBV29-1|-
CSVGSGYTGELFF
>TRBJ2-7|TRBV15|-
CATSMGLTYEQYF
>TRBJ2-7|TRBV6-2/TRBV6-3|-
CASSVVSVGEQYF
>TRBJ2-3|TRBV20-1|-
CSAEGVADTQYF
>TRBJ2-7|TRBV4-1|TRBD1
CASRRDPRTGSQSEQYF
>TRBJ2-7|TRBV28|TRBD1
CASSPNRGEQYF
>TRBJ1-4|TRBV6-1|-
CASSEPGEGEKLFF
>TRBJ1-1|TRBV6-2/TRBV6-3|-
CASREGGPNTEAFF
>TRBJ2-6|TRBV14|-
CASSLNRRYNVLTF
>TRBJ2-1|TRBV29-1|-
CSVPRAGALSYNEQFF
>TRBJ2-3|TRBV7-2|TRBD2
CASSQASGRAVYTQYF
>TRBJ2-3|TRBV3-1|TRBD2
CASSQLAGGPVDTQYF
>TRBJ2-5|TRBV4-1|TRBD2
CASSQPLAEETQYF
>TRBJ2-5|TRBV7-9|TRBD2
CASSFLAATTQETQYF
>TRBJ2-3|TRBV27|-
CASSFSRVPTYTQYF
>TRBJ2-7|TRBV5-1|TRBD2
CASSSAGGSNEQYF
>TRBJ2-3|TRBV12-5|TRBD2
CASGTSGVSTDTQYF
>TRBJ2-2|TRBV24-1|TRBD1
CATSDPPGQGTNTGELFF
>TRBJ2-2|TRBV5-1|TRBD1
CASSLERTGTGELFF
>TRBJ1-2|TRBV7-2|-
CASSPSSQNYGYTF
>TRBJ2-2|TRBV19|-
CASSRHSGELFF
>TRBJ1-4|TRBV18|-
CASSPGAGEKLFF
>TRBJ2-7|TRBV29-1|-
CSVDADGDYEQYF
>TRBJ2-1|TRBV24-1|TRBD1
CATSDLTGTGFDEQFF
>TRBJ2-1|TRBV29-1|TRBD2
CSVVLAGVEQFF
>TRBJ2-1|TRBV15|-
CATSSKQGPYNEQFF
>TRBJ1-2|TRBV4-3|TRBD1
CASSPRRTGLNYGYTF
>TRBJ2-7|TRBV4-1|TRBD2
CASSQLTTSGRGEQYF
>TRBJ2-7|TRBV5-1|TRBD2
CASSEPSGDSYEQYF
>TRBJ2-3|TRBV3-1|TRBD1
CASSPGQGARGDTQYF
>TRBJ2-3|TRBV28|-
CASGRRDTQYF
>TRBJ2-1|TRBV15|-
CATSRDFRTYNEQFF
>TRBJ1-2|TRBV7-8|-
CASSRREGDYGYTF
>TRBJ2-7|TRBV6-1|-
CASKYIWDISYEQYF
>TRBJ2-5|TRBV14|-
CASSQVMGQETQYF
>TRBJ1-1|TRBV5-1|-
CASSPRPKGPRDKSAFF
>TRBJ2-3|TRBV29-1|-
CSVLQGGGTDTQYF
>TRBJ2-1|TRBV15|-
CATSRDTSYNEQFF
>TRBJ2-7|TRBV6-1|TRBD2
CASRGTSGHYEQYF
>TRBJ2-6|TRBV12-3/TRBV12-4|-
CASAPTTGANVLTF
>TRBJ2-7|TRBV5-1|-
CASSLFGRPTYEQYF
>TRBJ2-7|TRBV15|-
CATSSKGRTLTYEQYF